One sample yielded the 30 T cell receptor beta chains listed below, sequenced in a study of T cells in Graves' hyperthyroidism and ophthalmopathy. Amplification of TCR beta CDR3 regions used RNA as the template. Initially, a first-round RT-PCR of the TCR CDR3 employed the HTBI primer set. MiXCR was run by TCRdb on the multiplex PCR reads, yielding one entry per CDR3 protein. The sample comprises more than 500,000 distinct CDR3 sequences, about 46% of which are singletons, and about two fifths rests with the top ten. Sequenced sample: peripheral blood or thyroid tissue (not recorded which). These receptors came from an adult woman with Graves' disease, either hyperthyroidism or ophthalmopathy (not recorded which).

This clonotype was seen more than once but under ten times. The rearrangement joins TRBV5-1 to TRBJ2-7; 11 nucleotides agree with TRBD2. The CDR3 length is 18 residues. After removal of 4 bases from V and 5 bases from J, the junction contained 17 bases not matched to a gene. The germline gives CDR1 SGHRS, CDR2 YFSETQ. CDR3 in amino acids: CASSTNPHISGRVNEQYF. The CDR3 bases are TGCGCCAGCAGCACGAACCCCCATATTAGCGGGAGGGTGAACGAGCAGTACTTC.

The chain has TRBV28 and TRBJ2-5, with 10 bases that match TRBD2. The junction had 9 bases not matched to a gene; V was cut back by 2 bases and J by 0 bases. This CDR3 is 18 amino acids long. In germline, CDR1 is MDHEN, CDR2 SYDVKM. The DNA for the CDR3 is TGTGCCAGCAGTTTAGTGTTTGGACTAGCGGCGTACCAAGAGACCCAGTACTTC. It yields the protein CASSLVFGLAAYQETQYF.

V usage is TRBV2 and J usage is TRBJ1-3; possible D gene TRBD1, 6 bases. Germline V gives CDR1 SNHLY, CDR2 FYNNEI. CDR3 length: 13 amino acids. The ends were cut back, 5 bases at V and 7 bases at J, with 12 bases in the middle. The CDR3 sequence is CASSLQGTNTIYF. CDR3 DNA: TGTGCCAGCAGTCTGCAGGGGACGAACACCATATATTTT.

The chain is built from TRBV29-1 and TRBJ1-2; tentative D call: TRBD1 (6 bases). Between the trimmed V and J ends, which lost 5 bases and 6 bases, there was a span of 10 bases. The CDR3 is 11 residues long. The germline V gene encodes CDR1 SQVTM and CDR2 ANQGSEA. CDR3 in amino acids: CSVRDNDGYTF. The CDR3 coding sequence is TGCAGCGTTAGGGACAATGATGGCTACACCTTC.

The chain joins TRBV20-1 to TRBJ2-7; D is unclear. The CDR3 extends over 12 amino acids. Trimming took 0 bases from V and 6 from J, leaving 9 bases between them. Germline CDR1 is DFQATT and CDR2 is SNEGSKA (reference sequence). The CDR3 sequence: CSAREWGFEQYF. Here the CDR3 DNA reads TGCAGTGCTAGAGAATGGGGTTTCGAGCAGTACTTC.

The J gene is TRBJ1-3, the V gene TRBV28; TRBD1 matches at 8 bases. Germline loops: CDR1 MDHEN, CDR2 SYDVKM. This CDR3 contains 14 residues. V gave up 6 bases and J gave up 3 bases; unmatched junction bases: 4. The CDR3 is CASSSTGVGNTIYF. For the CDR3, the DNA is TGTGCCAGCAGCTCGACAGGGGTTGGAAACACCATATATTTT.

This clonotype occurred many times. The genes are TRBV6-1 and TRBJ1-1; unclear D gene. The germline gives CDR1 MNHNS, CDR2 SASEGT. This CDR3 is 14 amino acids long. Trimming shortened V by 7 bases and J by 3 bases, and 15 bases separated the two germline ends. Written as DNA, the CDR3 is TGTGCCAGCACCCGCCCGGGGTTGGACACTGAAGCTTTCTTT. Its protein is CASTRPGLDTEAFF.

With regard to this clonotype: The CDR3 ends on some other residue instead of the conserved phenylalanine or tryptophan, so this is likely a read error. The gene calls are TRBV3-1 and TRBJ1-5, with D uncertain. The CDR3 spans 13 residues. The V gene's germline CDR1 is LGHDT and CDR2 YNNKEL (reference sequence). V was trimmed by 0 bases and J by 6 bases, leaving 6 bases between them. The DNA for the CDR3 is TGTGCCAGCAGCCAAGAGATAGGTCAGCCCCAGCATCTT. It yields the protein CASSQEIGQPQHL.

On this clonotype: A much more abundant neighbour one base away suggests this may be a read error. The CDR3 here is CSARDPSLAVCEQYF. Written as DNA, the CDR3 is TGCAGTGCTAGAGATCCTTCACTAGCGGTTTGCGAGCAGTACTTC. V gene TRBV20-1 combines with J gene TRBJ2-7; 8 positions match TRBD2. The germline V gene encodes CDR1 DFQATT and CDR2 SNEGSKA (reference sequence). V lost 0 bases and J lost 6; bases outside the gene matches: 10. This CDR3 is 15 amino acids long.

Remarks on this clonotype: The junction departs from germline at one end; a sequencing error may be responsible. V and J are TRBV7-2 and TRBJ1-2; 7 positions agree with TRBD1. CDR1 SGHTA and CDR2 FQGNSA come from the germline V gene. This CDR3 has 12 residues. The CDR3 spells CAISLTGEGYTF. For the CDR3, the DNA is TGTGCCATCAGCTTAACAGGGGAGGGCTACACCTTC.

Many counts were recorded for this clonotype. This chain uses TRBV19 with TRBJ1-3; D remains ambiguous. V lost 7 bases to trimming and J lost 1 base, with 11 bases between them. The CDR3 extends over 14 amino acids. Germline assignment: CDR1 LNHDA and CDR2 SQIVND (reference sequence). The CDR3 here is CASTPRKSGNTIYF. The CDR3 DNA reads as TGTGCCAGTACCCCGCGAAAGTCTGGAAACACCATATATTTT.

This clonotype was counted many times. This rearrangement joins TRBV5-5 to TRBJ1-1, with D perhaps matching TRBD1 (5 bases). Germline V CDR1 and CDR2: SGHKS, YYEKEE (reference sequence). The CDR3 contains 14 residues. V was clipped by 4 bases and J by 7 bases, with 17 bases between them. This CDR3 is CASSITTGPYEAFF. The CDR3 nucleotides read TGTGCCAGCAGCATTACTACAGGACCCTATGAAGCTTTCTTT.

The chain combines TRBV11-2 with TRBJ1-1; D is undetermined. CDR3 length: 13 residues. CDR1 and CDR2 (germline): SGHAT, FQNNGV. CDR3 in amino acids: CASRLGENTEAFF. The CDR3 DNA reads TGTGCGAGCCGACTAGGAGAGAACACTGAAGCTTTCTTT.

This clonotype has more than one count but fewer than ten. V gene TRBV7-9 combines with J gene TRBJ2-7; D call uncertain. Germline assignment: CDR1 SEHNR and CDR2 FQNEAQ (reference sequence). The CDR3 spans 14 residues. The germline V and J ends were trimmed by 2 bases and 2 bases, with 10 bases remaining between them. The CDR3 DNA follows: TGTGCCAGCAGCTTACTTGACATAGCCTACGAGCAGTACTTC. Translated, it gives CASSLLDIAYEQYF. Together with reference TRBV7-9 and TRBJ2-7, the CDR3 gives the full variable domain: DTGVSQNPRHKITKRGQNVTFRCDPISEHNRLYWYRQTLGQGPEFLTYFQNEAQLEKSRLLSDRFSAERPKGSFSTLEIQRTEQGDSAMYLCASSLLDIAYEQYFGPGTRLTVT.

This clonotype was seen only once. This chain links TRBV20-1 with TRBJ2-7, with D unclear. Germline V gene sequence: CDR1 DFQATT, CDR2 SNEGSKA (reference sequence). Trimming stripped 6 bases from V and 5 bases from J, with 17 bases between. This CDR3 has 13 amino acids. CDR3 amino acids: CSAITGSNHEQYF. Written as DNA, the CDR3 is TGCAGTGCAATCACCGGGTCCAACCACGAGCAGTACTTC.

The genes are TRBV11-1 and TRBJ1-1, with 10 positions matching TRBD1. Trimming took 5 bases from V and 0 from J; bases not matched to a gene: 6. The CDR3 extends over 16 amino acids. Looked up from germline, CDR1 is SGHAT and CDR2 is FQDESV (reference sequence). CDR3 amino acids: CASSPGQGWMNTEAFF. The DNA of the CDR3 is TGTGCCAGCAGCCCGGGACAGGGGTGGATGAACACTGAAGCTTTCTTT.

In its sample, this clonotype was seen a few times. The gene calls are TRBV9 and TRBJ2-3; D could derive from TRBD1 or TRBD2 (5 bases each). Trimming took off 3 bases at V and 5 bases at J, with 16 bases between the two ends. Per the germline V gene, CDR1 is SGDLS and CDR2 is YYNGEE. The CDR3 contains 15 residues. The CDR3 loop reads CASSAAGARGDTQYF. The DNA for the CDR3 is TGTGCCAGCAGCGCCGCCGGGGCGCGAGGAGATACGCAGTATTTT.

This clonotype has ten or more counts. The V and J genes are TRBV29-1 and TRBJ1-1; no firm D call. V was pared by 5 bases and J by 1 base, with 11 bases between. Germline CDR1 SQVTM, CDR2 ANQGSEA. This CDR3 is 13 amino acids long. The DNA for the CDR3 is TGCAGCGTTAGTGAAGGCGGGAACACTGAAGCTTTCTTT. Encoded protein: CSVSEGGNTEAFF.

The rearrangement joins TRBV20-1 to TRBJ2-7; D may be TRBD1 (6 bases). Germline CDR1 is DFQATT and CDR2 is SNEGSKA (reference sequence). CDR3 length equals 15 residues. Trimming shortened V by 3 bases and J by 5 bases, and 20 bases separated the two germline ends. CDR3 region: CSASGSRQAVNEQYF. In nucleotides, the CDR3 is TGCAGTGCTAGCGGCTCTCGACAGGCGGTCAACGAGCAGTACTTC.

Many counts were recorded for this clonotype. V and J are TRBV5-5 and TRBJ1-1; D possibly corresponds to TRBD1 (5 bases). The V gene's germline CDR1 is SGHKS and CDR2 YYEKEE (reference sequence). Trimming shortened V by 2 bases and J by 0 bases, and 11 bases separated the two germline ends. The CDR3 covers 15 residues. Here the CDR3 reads CASSFGGAMNTEAFF. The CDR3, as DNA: TGTGCCAGCAGCTTCGGGGGAGCCATGAACACTGAAGCTTTCTTT.

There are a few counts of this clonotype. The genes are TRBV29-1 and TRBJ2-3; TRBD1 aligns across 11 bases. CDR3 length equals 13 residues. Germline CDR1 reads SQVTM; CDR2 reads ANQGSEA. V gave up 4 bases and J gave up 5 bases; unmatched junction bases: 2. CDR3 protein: CSVADRGRDTQYF. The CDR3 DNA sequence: TGCAGCGTTGCGGACAGGGGGCGAGATACGCAGTATTTT.

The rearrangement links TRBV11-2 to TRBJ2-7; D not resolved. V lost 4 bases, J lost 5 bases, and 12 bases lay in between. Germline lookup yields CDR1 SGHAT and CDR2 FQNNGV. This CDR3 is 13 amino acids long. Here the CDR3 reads CASSSKNINEQYF. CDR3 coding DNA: TGTGCCAGCAGCTCTAAAAATATCAACGAGCAGTACTTC.

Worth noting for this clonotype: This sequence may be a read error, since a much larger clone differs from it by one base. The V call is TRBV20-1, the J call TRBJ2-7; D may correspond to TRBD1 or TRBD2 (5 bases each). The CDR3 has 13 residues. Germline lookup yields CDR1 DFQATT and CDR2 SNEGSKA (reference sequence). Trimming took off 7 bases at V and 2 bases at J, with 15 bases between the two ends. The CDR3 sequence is CSGPIGTAYEQYF. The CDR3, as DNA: TGCAGTGGTCCCATCGGGACCGCCTACGAGCAGTACTTC.

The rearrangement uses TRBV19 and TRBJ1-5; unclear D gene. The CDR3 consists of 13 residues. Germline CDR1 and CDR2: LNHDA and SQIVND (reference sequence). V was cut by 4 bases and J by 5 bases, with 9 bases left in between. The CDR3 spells CASSSQSYQPQHF. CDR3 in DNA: TGTGCCAGTAGTAGCCAGTCCTATCAGCCCCAGCATTTT.

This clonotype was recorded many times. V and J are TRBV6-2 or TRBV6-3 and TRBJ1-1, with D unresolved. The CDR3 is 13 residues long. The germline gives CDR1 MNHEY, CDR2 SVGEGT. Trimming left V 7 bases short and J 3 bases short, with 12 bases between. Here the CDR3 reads CASIRLWDTEAFF. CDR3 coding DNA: TGTGCCAGCATCCGATTGTGGGACACTGAAGCTTTCTTT.

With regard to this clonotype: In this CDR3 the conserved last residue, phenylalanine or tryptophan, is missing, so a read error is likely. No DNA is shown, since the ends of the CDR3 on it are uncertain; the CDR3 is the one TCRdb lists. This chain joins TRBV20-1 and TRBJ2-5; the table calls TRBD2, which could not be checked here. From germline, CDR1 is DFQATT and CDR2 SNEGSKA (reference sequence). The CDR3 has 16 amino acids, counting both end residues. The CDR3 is CSAMGGNLHYGYTFGS.

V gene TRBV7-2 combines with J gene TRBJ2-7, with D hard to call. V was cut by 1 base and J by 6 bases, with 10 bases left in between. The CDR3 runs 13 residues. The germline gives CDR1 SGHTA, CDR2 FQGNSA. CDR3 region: CASSLGSSAEQYF. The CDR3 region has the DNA TGTGCCAGCAGCTTAGGGTCGAGCGCCGAGCAGTACTTC.

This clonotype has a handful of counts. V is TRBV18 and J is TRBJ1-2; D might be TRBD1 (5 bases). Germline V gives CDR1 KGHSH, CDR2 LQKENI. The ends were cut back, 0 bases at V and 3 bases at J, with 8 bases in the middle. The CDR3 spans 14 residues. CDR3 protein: CASSPPGTYYGYTF. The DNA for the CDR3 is TGTGCCAGCTCACCACCGGGGACCTACTATGGCTACACCTTC.

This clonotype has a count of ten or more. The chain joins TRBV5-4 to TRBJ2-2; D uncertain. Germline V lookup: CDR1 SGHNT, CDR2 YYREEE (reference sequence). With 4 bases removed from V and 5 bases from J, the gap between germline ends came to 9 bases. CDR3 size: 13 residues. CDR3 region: CASSIDTTGELFF. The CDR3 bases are TGTGCCAGCAGCATCGACACTACCGGGGAGCTGTTTTTT.

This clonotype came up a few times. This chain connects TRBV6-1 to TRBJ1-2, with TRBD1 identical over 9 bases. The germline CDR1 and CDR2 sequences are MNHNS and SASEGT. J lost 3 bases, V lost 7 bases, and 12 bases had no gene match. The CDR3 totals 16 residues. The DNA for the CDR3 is TGTGCCAGCACCTTGGACAGGGGCCATCTATACTATGGCTACACCTTC. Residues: CASTLDRGHLYYGYTF.